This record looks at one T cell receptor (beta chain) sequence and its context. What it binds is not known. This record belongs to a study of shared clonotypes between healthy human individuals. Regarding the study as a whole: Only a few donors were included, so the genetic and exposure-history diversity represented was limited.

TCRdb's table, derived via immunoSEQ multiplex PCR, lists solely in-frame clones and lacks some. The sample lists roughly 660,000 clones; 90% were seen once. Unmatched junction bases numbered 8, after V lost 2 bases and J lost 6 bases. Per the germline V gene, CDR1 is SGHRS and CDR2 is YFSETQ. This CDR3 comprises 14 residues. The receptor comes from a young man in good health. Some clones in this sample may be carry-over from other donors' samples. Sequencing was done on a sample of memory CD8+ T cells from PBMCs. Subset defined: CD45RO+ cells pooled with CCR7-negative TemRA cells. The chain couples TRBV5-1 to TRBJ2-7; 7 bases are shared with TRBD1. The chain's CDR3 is CASSLDDRVSEQYF. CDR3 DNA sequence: TGCGCCAGCAGCTTAGACGACAGGGTATCCGAGCAGTACTTC.